This TCR beta chain was recovered during a study of immune heterogeneity within non-small cell lung tumors (dated by TCRdb to between 2018 and 2020). Turning to the overall study: By histology, the tumors were a handful of squamous cell carcinomas, around 10 non-squamous carcinomas and 1 tumor not otherwise specified. TCR repertoires were analyzed from roughly 62 tumor loci of roughly 16 patients, whereas transcriptome data were available for only roughly 40 loci from roughly twelve patients. Neoantigen binding to each patient's HLA alleles was predicted with netMHCpan-3.0 for mutant peptides of 8 to 11 amino acids. The study combined whole-exome sequencing, RNA-seq and TCR beta repertoire sequencing of multiple spatially distinct regions from each NSCLC tumor to examine intratumoral immune heterogeneity. The research as a whole found: Local T-cell repertoire clonality showed a statistically significant but moderate positive correlation with local tumor mutational burden (R around 0.34). Individual patients mostly had different high-frequency TCR beta clonotypes. Within a patient, the same dominant CDR3B clonotypes appeared at multiple loci, but different tumor locations also contained unique high-frequency clones.

The TCR beta CDR3 region was amplified with a multiplex PCR system, in which a first round of about 10 cycles was run using 32 V-gene forward and 13 J-gene reverse primers. The first PCR round was done with a QIAGEN Multiplex PCR Kit, and the primer sequences were filed in Chinese patent CN105087789A. In a second PCR round, Illumina universal primers were added with the Phusion High-Fidelity PCR Kit. The TCR libraries underwent paired-end sequencing with a read length of 151 bp on the Illumina HiSeq X Ten platform. Under the source paper's analysis protocol: Reads lacking multiplex PCR primers were removed with Cutadapt, read pairs were merged with PEAR, and CDR3 regions were called with MiXCR default settings. Repertoire diversity used Shannon entropy, and clonality was computed as one minus Shannon entropy divided by ln of productive unique sequence count. Dominant or high-frequency T-cell clones were defined as clonotypes at frequencies of at least 0.5%. Using fastp trimming at Q25 and MiXCR clonotype assembly, TCRdb reanalyzed the public sequencing data and kept in-frame beta chains. Each entry is one CDR3 protein sequence, shown with its most common DNA and genes. Clone size and V and J calls follow TCRdb, not the original study. Counted in this sample were 1,500 to 2,000 distinct CDR3 sequences; roughly half of them appeared once. Clones ranked in the top ten supply approximately 15% of the sample.

Genomic DNA extracted from bulk tumor tissue served as TCR template, with roughly 600 ng gDNA amplified per sample. During surgery, multiple biopsies were taken from each primary tumor, with sampling sites spaced as far apart as possible within the tumor mass. The study cohort was described as untreated, and patients were newly diagnosed NSCLC cases undergoing curative surgery. The samples came from 15 patients with newly diagnosed non-small cell lung cancer who were having surgery intended to be curative. Resected tumor masses were reviewed by two independent pathologists. Only high-quality DNA and RNA samples were carried forward to sequencing. Concerning this clonotype itself: The target of this receptor is not known. Base qualities are not at hand, and no much larger clone is one base apart.

The CDR3, from cysteine to phenylalanine, totals 15 residues. Only CDR3 DNA remains: 45 bases, in frame from the first base. Reading the germline V gene gives CDR1 SGHTA and CDR2 FQGTGA. Trimming removed 5 bases from V and 6 bases from J; the gene matches leave 6 bases unexplained. This TCR derives from a man aged 60 to 75 with non-small cell lung cancer. The rearrangement combines TRBV7-3 with TRBJ2-1; the central 11 bases match TRBD2. Input material: lung tumor tissue. The DNA sequence is given as TGTGCCAGCAGCCCGGGACTAGCGGTCTTCAATGAGCAGTTCTTC. Its product reads: CASSPGLAVFNEQFF.